This TCR beta chain was sequenced for a study of blood T cell repertoires in COVID-19. Study-level background: Acute and convalescent COVID-19 specimens originated in the United States, Italy and Spain.

This table comes from immunoSEQ multiplex PCR, and its TCRdb copy is limited to in-frame clones, with some not included. The profile shows about 140,000 clones, 84% of them singletons. Trimming cost V 1 base and J 4 bases, with 22 bases left between them. This CDR3 spans 17 amino acids. Germline CDR1 GTSNPN, CDR2 SVGIG (reference sequence). Material: peripheral blood. The V call is TRBV30, the J call TRBJ1-1, with D unclear. This clonotype was obtained from a man younger than 45 with COVID-19, enrolled during active disease. CDR3 sequence (DNA): TGTGCCTGGAGTGGTCAATATGGCGAGGGAGGGAGCACTGAAGCTTTCTTT. Its translation: CAWSGQYGEGGSTEAFF.